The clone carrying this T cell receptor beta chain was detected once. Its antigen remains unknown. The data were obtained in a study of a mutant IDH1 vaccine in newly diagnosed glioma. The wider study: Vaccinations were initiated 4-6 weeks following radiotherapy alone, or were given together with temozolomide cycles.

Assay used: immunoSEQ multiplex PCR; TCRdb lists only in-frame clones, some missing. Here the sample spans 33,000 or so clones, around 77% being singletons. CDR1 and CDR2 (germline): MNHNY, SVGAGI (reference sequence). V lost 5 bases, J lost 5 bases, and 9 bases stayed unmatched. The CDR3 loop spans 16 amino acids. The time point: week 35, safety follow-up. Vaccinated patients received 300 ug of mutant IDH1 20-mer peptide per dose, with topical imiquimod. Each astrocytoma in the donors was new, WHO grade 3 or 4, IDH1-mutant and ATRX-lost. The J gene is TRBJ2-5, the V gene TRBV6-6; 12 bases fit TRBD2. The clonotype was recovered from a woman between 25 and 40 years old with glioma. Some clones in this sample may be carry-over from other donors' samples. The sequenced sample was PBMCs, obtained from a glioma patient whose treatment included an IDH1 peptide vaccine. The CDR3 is CASSRTLAGGSETQYF. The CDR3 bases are TGTGCCAGCAGTCGTACCCTAGCGGGAGGGTCGGAGACCCAGTACTTC.